The 25 T cell receptor beta chains presented below share a single source sample, sequenced in a study of regulatory T cells in long-lasting Graves disease. This sample's time point: newly diagnosed GD, antithyroid drugs for less than 3 months. Extracted RNA from PBMCs served as the source of the TCR library. iRepertoire HTBI primers and Arm-PCR of CDR3 regions built TCR beta libraries. TCRdb used MiXCR to reprocess the multiplex PCR reads, holding one entry per CDR3 protein. The data contain over 400,000 distinct CDR3 sequences, about 14% of them singletons. The same data also contributed to another study, on T cells in Graves' hyperthyroidism and ophthalmopathy.

The sample consisted of peripheral blood mononuclear cells (PBMCs), taken at new diagnosis, from a patient treated with antithyroid drugs. All receptors come from a woman aged 45-65 years with Graves disease.

This clonotype occurred many times. The chain employs TRBV24-1 and TRBJ2-3; TRBD2 agrees at 11 bases. The CDR3 is 16 amino acids. V gave up 3 bases and J gave up 5 bases; unmatched junction bases: 6. Per the germline V gene, CDR1 is KGHDR and CDR2 is SFDVKD. CDR3 in DNA: TGTGCCACCAGTGATCAGACTAGCGGGGCAGGAGATACGCAGTATTTT. This codes for CATSDQTSGAGDTQYF.

As regards this clonotype: This may be a read error, as it is one base from a much larger clone. This sequence joins TRBV7-9 and TRBJ2-1; D unclear. Germline lookup yields CDR1 SEHNR and CDR2 FQNEAQ (reference sequence). CDR3 length equals 12 residues. CDR3 coding DNA: TGTGCCGGCAGCTACCCGGTAGATGAGCAGTTCTTC. Translated: CAGSYPVDEQFF.

The chain uses TRBV5-1 and TRBJ2-7; possible D gene TRBD2, 5 bases. Germline V gene sequence: CDR1 SGHRS, CDR2 YFSETQ. V lost 0 bases, J lost 0 bases, and 16 bases lay in between. CDR3 length: 17 residues. The CDR3 spells CASSLEAASRPSYEQYF. In nucleotides, the CDR3 is TGCGCCAGCAGCTTGGAAGCGGCTAGCCGACCCTCCTACGAGCAGTACTTC.

The V and J genes are TRBV7-6 and TRBJ2-2, with D tentatively TRBD1 (6 bases). Germline loops: CDR1 SGHVS, CDR2 FNYEAQ. Trimming took off 1 base at V and 4 bases at J, with 16 bases between the two ends. The CDR3 loop spans 17 amino acids. CDR3 DNA sequence: TGTGCCAGCAGCTTAGGGGGGCCGGGGCTCGGCACCGGGGAGCTGTTTTTT. It yields the protein CASSLGGPGLGTGELFF.

This clonotype has just a few counts. The rearrangement links TRBV24-1 to TRBJ2-1; TRBD1 agrees at 7 bases. The CDR3 contains 14 residues. The V and J ends lost 4 bases and 9 bases, in that order; junction bases with no gene match: 8. CDR1 is KGHDR and CDR2 is SFDVKD in the germline V gene. The CDR3 region is CATSDPYRGGEQFF. Written as DNA, the CDR3 is TGTGCCACCAGTGACCCTTACAGGGGTGGTGAGCAGTTCTTC.

This clonotype was detected a few times. This chain uses TRBV24-1 with TRBJ1-5; D remains unclear. V was clipped by 3 bases and J by 0 bases, with 8 bases between them. Looked up from germline, CDR1 is KGHDR and CDR2 is SFDVKD. There are 15 residues in the CDR3. The CDR3 is CATSDPKGSNQPQHF. The CDR3 nucleotides read TGTGCCACCAGTGATCCTAAGGGTAGCAATCAGCCCCAGCATTTT.

V gene TRBV20-1 combines with J gene TRBJ2-5, with D possibly being TRBD1 (5 bases). V was pared by 3 bases and J by 1 base, with 21 bases between. Germline CDR1 reads DFQATT; CDR2 reads SNEGSKA (reference sequence). The CDR3 spans 17 residues. DNA of the CDR3: TGCAGTGCTAGCCCCAGGGATAGCCGAAGGTTCCAAGAGACCCAGTACTTC. This encodes CSASPRDSRRFQETQYF.

This chain uses TRBV24-1 with TRBJ2-3; D unclear. Germline values: CDR1 KGHDR, CDR2 SFDVKD. Between the trimmed V and J ends, which lost 5 bases and 6 bases, there was a span of 11 bases. The CDR3 covers 13 residues. The CDR3 here is CATSVKISDTQYF. The CDR3 coding sequence is TGTGCCACCAGTGTCAAGATTTCGGATACGCAGTATTTT.

This clonotype was seen many times. The chain is built from TRBV2 and TRBJ2-1; 7 bases map to TRBD1. Germline CDR1 SNHLY, CDR2 FYNNEI. V gave up 5 bases and J gave up 8 bases; unmatched junction bases: 9. This CDR3 region has 14 residues. CDR3 amino acids: CASSLGQTSDEQFF. DNA for the CDR3: TGTGCCAGCAGTCTGGGACAGACAAGCGATGAGCAGTTCTTC.

This clonotype showed up just a few times. V gene TRBV6-2 or TRBV6-3 combines with J gene TRBJ2-7; D gene ambiguous. Germline values: CDR1 MNHEY, CDR2 SVGEGT. The CDR3 has 11 amino acids. The V and J ends lost 5 bases and 7 bases respectively, with 9 bases between them. The CDR3 spells CASSEVWEQYF. The CDR3 DNA sequence: TGTGCCAGCAGTGAAGTCTGGGAGCAGTACTTC.

This clonotype was seen repeatedly, ten times or more. The genes are TRBV6-5 and TRBJ1-2, with D possibly being TRBD1 (5 bases). This CDR3 comprises 13 residues. V lost 4 bases and J 3 bases, leaving 9 bases between the germline ends. CDR1 and CDR2 (germline): MNHEY, SVGAGI. Here the CDR3 DNA reads TGTGCCAGCAGTTCGACAGTCCACTATGGCTACACCTTC. Amino acids: CASSSTVHYGYTF.

The gene calls are TRBV19 and TRBJ2-1; 9 bases fit TRBD2. This CDR3 comprises 14 residues. Germline V gene sequence: CDR1 LNHDA, CDR2 SQIVND (reference sequence). Losses at the gene ends were 2 bases for V and 7 bases for J; bases not matched to a gene: 3. DNA for the CDR3: TGTGCCAGTAGTATATTGCTAGCGGGAAATGAGCAGTTCTTC. As protein: CASSILLAGNEQFF.

This clonotype appeared a few times. The rearrangement joins TRBV6-1 to TRBJ2-2; 8 bases are shared with TRBD2. The CDR3 spans 16 residues. Germline V CDR1 and CDR2: MNHNS, SASEGT. V trimming: 6 bases; J trimming: 1 base; junction bases outside the gene matches: 7. CDR3: CASRDSGAQNTGELFF. The CDR3 nucleotides are TGTGCCAGCAGGGATAGCGGGGCCCAGAACACCGGGGAGCTGTTTTTT.

This clonotype has a count of ten or more. The V gene is TRBV7-8, the J gene TRBJ2-4, with TRBD1 matching 7 bases. Germline trimming cut 5 bases from V and 8 bases from J; bases unmatched to any gene: 15. CDR1 is SGHVS and CDR2 is FQNEAQ in the germline V gene. The CDR3 is 16 residues long. The CDR3 DNA reads TGTGCCAGCAGCGCGGCCCGGGACAGACGTTTGGACATTCAGTACTTC. Translated: CASSAARDRRLDIQYF.

Note on this clonotype: This could be a read error, since a much larger clone is one nucleotide away. The chain employs TRBV6-2 or TRBV6-3 and TRBJ2-3; 8 nucleotides align to TRBD2. Germline values: CDR1 MNHEY, CDR2 SVGEGT. This CDR3 comprises 13 residues. CDR3 DNA sequence: TGTGCCAGCAAACGGGGGGGCACAGATACGCGGTATTTT. Its protein product is CASKRGGTDTRYF.

At least ten counts were recorded for this clonotype. This chain connects TRBV28 to TRBJ1-5; a weak D match, TRBD1 (5 bases). CDR1 and CDR2 from the germline V gene are MDHEN and SYDVKM. This CDR3 is 17 amino acids long. V was shortened by 5 bases and J by 0 bases, with 17 bases between the two germline ends. In nucleotides, the CDR3 is TGTGCCAGCAGTCCGCCCGCAGGGTATTATAGCAATCAGCCCCAGCATTTT. The encoded protein is CASSPPAGYYSNQPQHF.

This chain connects TRBV18 to TRBJ2-2; D is possibly TRBD2 (6 bases). Germline values: CDR1 KGHSH, CDR2 LQKENI. Trimming stripped 4 bases from V and 5 bases from J, with 14 bases between. This CDR3 comprises 15 residues. The chain's CDR3 is CASSRSGTPTGELFF. CDR3 DNA sequence: TGTGCCAGCTCACGCTCCGGGACTCCTACCGGGGAGCTGTTTTTT. The whole variable domain, remainder taken from reference TRBV18 and TRBJ2-2, is NAGVMQNPRHLVRRRGQEARLRCSPMKGHSHVYWYRQLPEEGLKFMVYLQKENIIDESGMPKERFSAEFPKEGPSILRIQQVVRGDSAAYFCASSRSGTPTGELFFGEGSRLTVL.

This chain links TRBV7-9 with TRBJ1-2; 8 bases map to TRBD1. Germline V gene data show CDR1 as SEHNR and CDR2 as FQNEAQ (reference sequence). The CDR3 is 14 amino acids. V shed 5 bases and J 2 bases; nucleotides not matched to a gene: 4. DNA of the CDR3: TGTGCCAGCAGCATGGGACAGGAGAACTATGGCTACACCTTC. This sequence encodes CASSMGQENYGYTF.

This clonotype occurred many times. This chain connects TRBV20-1 to TRBJ2-5; 9 positions agree with TRBD2. The CDR3 is 13 residues long. V lost 8 bases and J lost 4; bases outside the gene matches: 8. Germline-derived CDR1 and CDR2 are DFQATT and SNEGSKA (reference sequence). The CDR3 protein is CSRNSGSGETQYF. CDR3 coding DNA: TGCAGTCGAAATAGCGGGAGTGGAGAGACCCAGTACTTC.

This clonotype was counted at least ten times. Here the CDR3 DNA reads TGTGCCAGCTCACCACCGGGGTCAGCAGATACGCAGTATTTT. It specifies CASSPPGSADTQYF. The chain uses TRBV18 and TRBJ2-3; no definite D call. Germline V lookup: CDR1 KGHSH, CDR2 LQKENI. Between the trimmed V and J ends, which lost 0 bases and 4 bases, there was a span of 8 bases. The CDR3 length is 14 residues. The full variable domain, its missing parts supplied by reference TRBV18 and TRBJ2-3, is NAGVMQNPRHLVRRRGQEARLRCSPMKGHSHVYWYRQLPEEGLKFMVYLQKENIIDESGMPKERFSAEFPKEGPSILRIQQVVRGDSAAYFCASSPPGSADTQYFGPGTRLTVL.

This clonotype was counted only a few times. The chain recombines TRBV19 with TRBJ1-1, with D unclear. The CDR3 totals 14 residues. Germline CDR1 and CDR2: LNHDA and SQIVND (reference sequence). The V gene lost 9 bases and the J gene lost 0 bases, with 14 bases spanning the gap. Written as DNA, the CDR3 is TGTGCCAGCTCACGAGGAGACATGAACACTGAAGCTTTCTTT. This translates into CASSRGDMNTEAFF.

This chain connects TRBV3-1 to TRBJ2-3, with 9 bases lining up with TRBD2. This CDR3 contains 12 residues. Trimming took 6 bases from V and 10 from J; bases not matched to a gene: 5. CDR1 is LGHDT and CDR2 is YNNKEL in the germline V gene (reference sequence). Here the CDR3 reads CASSSGLAAQYF. DNA of the CDR3: TGTGCCAGCAGTTCGGGACTAGCTGCGCAGTATTTT.

As to this clonotype: A much larger clone lies a single base off, so this may be a read error. The chain links TRBV6-5 to TRBJ2-7; no definite D call. Trimming cost V 2 bases and J 4 bases, with 9 bases left between them. Germline values: CDR1 MNHEY, CDR2 SVGAGI. This CDR3 is built from 13 residues. The CDR3 region is CASSYPASYEQYF. Here the CDR3 DNA reads TGTGCCAGCAGTTACCCGGCCTCGTACGAGCAGTACTTC.

This clonotype was seen many times. The chain couples TRBV9 to TRBJ2-5, with D perhaps matching TRBD1 or TRBD2 (6 bases each). Germline loops: CDR1 SGDLS, CDR2 YYNGEE. The CDR3 totals 15 residues. V was clipped by 0 bases and J by 1 base, with 10 bases between them. Here the CDR3 reads CASSVEGGRQETQYF. CDR3 in DNA: TGTGCCAGCAGCGTAGAGGGGGGCCGCCAAGAGACCCAGTACTTC.

This clonotype was observed at least ten times. This chain uses TRBV3-1 with TRBJ2-1; D gene ambiguous. The CDR3 runs 15 residues. CDR1 is LGHDT, CDR2 YNNKEL, per germline (reference sequence). The V end lost 1 base, the J end lost 0 bases, and 7 bases lay between the germline ends. The CDR3 region is CASSQGRGSYNEQFF. CDR3 coding DNA: TGTGCCAGCAGCCAAGGACGCGGCTCCTACAATGAGCAGTTCTTC.